This T cell receptor (beta chain) was identified during a study of blood T cells in healthy people across ages. Germline values: CDR1 MGHRA, CDR2 YSYEKL. V lost 3 bases and J lost 0; bases outside the gene matches: 10. The CDR3 spans 18 residues. Combining a sample-barcoded 5' primer with a J-beta primer mix, a second PCR ran for roughly 6 to 12 cycles. Every sample returned 3 million or more CDR3-containing paired-end reads. TCRdb processed the 5' RACE reads anew with MiXCR; each CDR3 protein has one entry. This sample has roughly 800,000 distinct CDR3 sequences, with 55% to 70% found just once. Study results and caveats: PBMCs were not sorted, which prevented a conclusive comparison of naive versus antigen-experienced cells. Considered underestimates were the diversity estimates obtained from one million T cells. Comparison with aged donors showed that long-lived donors had more naive CD4+ cells and higher diversity.

As concerns this clonotype: Its target is unknown.

The V call is TRBV4-1, the J call TRBJ1-5, with 8 bases matching TRBD1. Sequenced input: blood. This TCR derives from a man aged 25-45 years in good health. As DNA, the CDR3 is TGCGCCAGCAGCCAGGCCGGGACAGGAGCCCTTAGCAATCAGCCCCAGCATTTT. Its translation is CASSQAGTGALSNQPQHF.